This T cell receptor beta chain was retrieved from a study of beta chain features in type 1 diabetes. Study observations and caveats: Patients and controls would be equally affected if PCR favored shorter templates. Type 1 diabetes patients showed a moderate but significant shortening of TCRB CDR3s in all four CD4+ subsets.

The sample holds a few counts of this clone. Its antigen is currently unknown. All of the isolated RNA was reverse transcribed, so expressed TCRB transcripts were sequenced. Only in-frame clones appear in the TCRdb table, and some are missing; sequencing was by immunoSEQ multiplex PCR. The sample includes about 160,000 clones, less than 10% of them seen just once. Germline assignment: CDR1 SGHRS and CDR2 YFSETQ. The CDR3 totals 14 residues. V lost 3 bases to trimming and J lost 2 bases, with 8 bases between them. V is TRBV5-1 and J is TRBJ2-2; perhaps TRBD2 as D (5 bases). This clonotype originated in a man aged 18 to 29 with type 1 diabetes. The specimen sequenced was central memory CD4+ T cells from blood. The CDR3, as DNA: TGCGCCAGCAGCTATCGGACTAACACCGGGGAGCTGTTTTTT. Translating it yields CASSYRTNTGELFF.